This T cell receptor beta chain was identified during a study of T cell repertoires in cytomegalovirus infection. Study in general: Public TCR beta signatures marked donors with CMV infection and the matching HLA. Study results and limitations: Dominating the ex vivo response were TCR beta clonotypes that were CMV-specific and HLA-C-restricted. There were carriers of CMV plus the relevant HLA, and cumulative public TCR beta family frequency identified them.

On this clonotype: Its antigen is still unknown.

TCRdb analysed the reads with MiXCR anew, one entry per CDR3 protein. The sample consists of a few hundred thousand distinct CDR3 sequences, 25% of them appearing once. Germline lookup yields CDR1 LNHNV and CDR2 YYDKDF (reference sequence). The CDR3 is 20 amino acids. V dropped 2 bases and J dropped 1; count of bases not matched to a gene: 16. The sequence was collected from a human donor in good health (CMV status not recorded). Some clones in this sample may be carry-over from other donors' samples. The chain is built from TRBV15 and TRBJ2-3; TRBD2 matches at 9 bases. The sequencing here drew on cultured PBMCs, taken from culture after CMV antigen stimulation. The CDR3 is CATSRPPGTTLAGRTDTQYF. DNA of the CDR3: TGTGCCACCAGCAGACCACCCGGGACAACTCTAGCGGGGCGCACAGATACGCAGTATTTT.